Listed below are T cell receptor beta chains from one sample, sequenced in a study of OX40 agonist ivuxolimab in advanced cancers. TCRdb's copy holds only in-frame clones and misses some; the assay was immunoSEQ multiplex PCR. The table lists about 79,000 clones, 80% to 95% of them singletons. The sample in question was CD4+ or CD8+ T cells sorted from blood, obtained in a trial of the OX40 agonist ivuxolimab. The receptors derive from an adult with an advanced solid tumor such as melanoma, head and neck, liver or kidney cancer. Both conserved end residues are part of each CDR3. The order of the fields is J gene, D gene, clone size, V gene, CDR3 DNA, CDR3 protein. The D gene is left open where the match is weak. Clone size is not always given. Where it is, it says once, few, many or a class for expanded clones.

TRBJ1-1 NA few TRBV5-4 TGTGCCAGCAGCTTGGAGGCGGCACAAAGCACTGAAGCTTTCTTT CASSLEAAQSTEAFF
TRBJ1-5 NA NA TRBV19 TGTGCCAGTAGTATCGGGGGGAACAGCAATCAGCCCCAGCATTTT CASSIGGNSNQPQHF
TRBJ2-1 TRBD2 NA TRBV9 TGTGCCAGCAGCGCGGATCGGGGACTAGCGGGAGGGGAAATGCAGTTCTTC CASSADRGLAGGEMQFF
TRBJ2-1 NA NA TRBV19 TGTGCCAGTACCCAATGGGGTGAGCAGTTCTTC CASTQWGEQFF
TRBJ1-1 TRBD1 NA TRBV2 TGTGCCAGCAGGGGACAGGGGGTCGGTGGGGCTTTCTTT CASRGQGVGGAFF
TRBJ2-2 NA NA TRBV7-9 TGTGCCAGCAGCCCGCCCCTGGGATACACCGGGGAGCTGTTTTTT CASSPPLGYTGELFF
TRBJ2-5 NA NA TRBV2 TGTGCCAGCACTGCGGAGACCCAGTACTTC CASTAETQYF
TRBJ2-5 NA NA TRBV18 TGTGCCAGCTCACCAAGGGGGAAAGAGACCCAGTACTTC CASSPRGKETQYF
TRBJ1-4 NA NA TRBV2 TGTGCCACTCGTGGGGGTCCTAATGAAAAACTGTTTTTT CATRGGPNEKLFF
TRBJ1-2 NA NA TRBV30 TGTGCCTGGAATCCGGGGGCAGGCGGCTACACCTTC CAWNPGAGGYTF
TRBJ2-5 NA NA TRBV2 TGTGCCAGCAGTGAAGCGACTAGGGGGCCGGAGACCCAGTACTTC CASSEATRGPETQYF
TRBJ2-3 NA NA TRBV28 TGTGCCAGCAGTCCTGGGTCCACAGATACGCAGTATTTT CASSPGSTDTQYF
TRBJ1-5 TRBD1 once TRBV7-9 TGTGCCAGCAGCCTTGGAGGACAGGGCAATCAGCCCCAGCATTTT CASSLGGQGNQPQHF
TRBJ1-4 NA NA TRBV25-1 TGTGCCAGCAGTGACAGTGCAGGCGGGGGAAAACTGTTTTTT CASSDSAGGGKLFF
TRBJ1-6 NA NA TRBV30 TGTGCCTGGATGGGACTTAATAATTCACCCCTCCACTTT CAWMGLNNSPLHF
TRBJ2-7 NA NA TRBV5-1 TGCGCCAGCAGCACCGGACGGATGACCTACGAGCAGTACTTC CASSTGRMTYEQYF
TRBJ2-2 NA once TRBV7-2 TGTGCCAGCAGCTTAGATGGGAACCCCGGGGAGCTGTTTTTT CASSLDGNPGELFF
TRBJ2-5 TRBD1 NA TRBV2 TGTGCCAGCAGCATCCGGGACAGGGCCCAAGAGACCCAGTACTTC CASSIRDRAQETQYF
TRBJ1-6 TRBD1 NA TRBV6-6 TGTGCCAGCAGACCTCCGGGACAGATCATTAGTTCACCCCTCCACTTT CASRPPGQIISSPLHF
TRBJ2-4 TRBD2 NA TRBV19 TGTGCCAGCCACCTATCCCGGGGGGGGTCCAAAAACATTCAGTACTTC CASHLSRGGSKNIQYF
TRBJ1-4 NA NA TRBV6-5 TGTGCCAGCGGGGTGGCTAATGAAAAACTGTTTTTT CASGVANEKLFF
TRBJ2-2 NA NA TRBV18 TGTGCCAGCTCACCACCTAGCGCGGGTGCTCATACCGGGGAGCTGTTTTTT CASSPPSAGAHTGELFF
TRBJ2-7 TRBD1 NA TRBV5-1 TGCGCCAGCAGCTTGGCCGGGACAGGGGAACCCTACGAGCAGTACTTC CASSLAGTGEPYEQYF